The subject of this entry is one T cell receptor beta chain. Its antigen is still unknown. The data derive from a study of regulatory T cells in long-lasting Graves disease. Arm-PCR of CDR3 regions and iRepertoire HTBI primers were the basis on which TCR beta libraries were built. One entry per CDR3 protein, called by TCRdb with MiXCR from the multiplex PCR reads. The data hold around 450,000 distinct CDR3 sequences, with 15% observed a single time. Points from the study as a whole: Researchers reported studying only peripheral blood, not thyroid tissue.

CDR1 and CDR2 (germline): PRHDT, FYEKMQ (reference sequence). The CDR3 spans 15 residues. Trimming removed 0 bases from V and 12 bases from J; junction bases left unmatched: 5. Specified time point: newly diagnosed GD, antithyroid drugs for less than 3 months. Extracted PBMC RNA gave rise to the TCR library. Patients were from an endocrinology department in Xi'an, China. These sequences were also reported in another study, on T cells in Graves' hyperthyroidism and ophthalmopathy.

This sequence was found in a woman aged 40 to 55 with Graves disease. Sequencing was performed on peripheral blood mononuclear cells (PBMCs), taken at new diagnosis, from a patient treated with antithyroid drugs. V gene TRBV13 combines with J gene TRBJ2-1, with 13 bases that match TRBD2. The CDR3 is CASSLGLAGGSVQFF. DNA of the CDR3: TGTGCCAGCAGCTTAGGACTAGCGGGAGGGAGTGTGCAGTTCTTC.